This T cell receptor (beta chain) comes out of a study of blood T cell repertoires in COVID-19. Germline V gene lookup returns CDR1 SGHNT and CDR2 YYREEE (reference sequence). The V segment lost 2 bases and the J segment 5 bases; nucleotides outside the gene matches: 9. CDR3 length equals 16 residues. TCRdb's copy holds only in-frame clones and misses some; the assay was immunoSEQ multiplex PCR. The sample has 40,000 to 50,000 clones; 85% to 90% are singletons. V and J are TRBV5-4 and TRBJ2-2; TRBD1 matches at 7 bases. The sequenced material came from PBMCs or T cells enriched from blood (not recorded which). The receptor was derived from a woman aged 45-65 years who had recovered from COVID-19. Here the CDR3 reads CASSFGDRVRTGELFF. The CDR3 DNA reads TGTGCCAGCAGCTTCGGAGACAGGGTGAGAACCGGGGAGCTGTTTTTT.